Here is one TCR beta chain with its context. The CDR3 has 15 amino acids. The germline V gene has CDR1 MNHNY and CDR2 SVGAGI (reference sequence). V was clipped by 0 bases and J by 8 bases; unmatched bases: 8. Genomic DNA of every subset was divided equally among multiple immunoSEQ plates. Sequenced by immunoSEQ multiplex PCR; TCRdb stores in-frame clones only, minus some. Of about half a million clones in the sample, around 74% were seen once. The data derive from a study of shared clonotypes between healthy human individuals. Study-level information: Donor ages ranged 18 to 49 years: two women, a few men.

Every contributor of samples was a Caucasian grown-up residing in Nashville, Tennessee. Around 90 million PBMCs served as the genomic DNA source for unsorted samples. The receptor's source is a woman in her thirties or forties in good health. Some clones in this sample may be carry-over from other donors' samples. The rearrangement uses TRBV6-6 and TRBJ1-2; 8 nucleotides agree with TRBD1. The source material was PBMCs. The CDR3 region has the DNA TGTGCCAGCAGTTACTCCCGGACAGGGTTTGAGGGCTACACCTTC. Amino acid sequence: CASSYSRTGFEGYTF.